Presented here are 29 T cell receptor beta chains from one specimen sequenced in a study of blood T cell repertoires in COVID-19. TCRdb's table, derived via immunoSEQ multiplex PCR, lists solely in-frame clones and lacks some. Of about 350,000 clones in the sample, about 93% were seen once. Specimen: peripheral blood. These receptor sequences come from a woman in her late teens or twenties who had recovered from COVID-19.

The chain is built from TRBV9 and TRBJ2-1; 8 bases are shared with TRBD1. The junction had 8 bases not matched to a gene; V was cut back by 3 bases and J by 6 bases. CDR3 length equals 15 residues. CDR1 is SGDLS, CDR2 YYNGEE, per germline. The CDR3: CASSAGTGYPNEQFF. CDR3 DNA sequence: TGTGCCAGCAGCGCTGGGACAGGATATCCCAATGAGCAGTTCTTC.

The gene calls are TRBV11-2 and TRBJ1-6; 8 bases fit TRBD1. Germline V gene lookup returns CDR1 SGHAT and CDR2 FQNNGV. V shed 0 bases and J 4 bases; nucleotides not matched to a gene: 8. CDR3 length: 18 residues. CDR3 coding DNA: TGTGCCAGCAGCTTAGAGTCCCCAGGGGGCGGTTATAATTCACCCCTCCACTTT. Encoded protein: CASSLESPGGGYNSPLHF.

V gene TRBV7-9 combines with J gene TRBJ1-1; no reliable D call. Germline assignment: CDR1 SEHNR and CDR2 FQNEAQ (reference sequence). This CDR3 comprises 13 residues. Trimming shortened V by 5 bases and J by 4 bases, and 11 bases separated the two germline ends. This CDR3 is CASSGGSVTEAFF. Written as DNA, the CDR3 is TGTGCCAGCAGCGGAGGATCTGTCACTGAAGCTTTCTTT.

The chain is built from TRBV19 and TRBJ1-4, with D possibly being TRBD1 (6 bases). Germline assignment: CDR1 LNHDA and CDR2 SQIVND (reference sequence). Deletions cut 4 bases from V and 1 base from J, with 10 bases between. The CDR3 contains 15 residues. The CDR3 sequence is CASSTYRETNEKLFF. CDR3 DNA: TGTGCCAGTAGTACCTACAGGGAAACTAATGAAAAACTGTTTTTT.

This sequence joins TRBV7-2 and TRBJ2-1; TRBD1 matches 10 bases. The germline CDR1 and CDR2 sequences are SGHTA and FQGNSA. The CDR3 is made up of 17 amino acids. V was clipped by 5 bases and J by 0 bases; unmatched bases: 7. In nucleotides, the CDR3 is TGTGCCAGCAGCCCCAGGACAGGGGGTGTCTCCTACAATGAGCAGTTCTTC. This translates into CASSPRTGGVSYNEQFF.

The chain couples TRBV6-5 to TRBJ2-3, with 7 bases matching TRBD2. From germline, CDR1 is MNHEY and CDR2 SVGAGI. J lost 4 bases, V lost 8 bases, and 9 bases had no gene match. The CDR3 consists of 14 residues. CDR3 amino acids: CASSSTSVSDTQYF. CDR3 DNA sequence: TGTGCCAGCTCATCAACTAGCGTCTCAGATACGCAGTATTTT.

V gene TRBV3-1 (or the pseudogene TRBV3-2) combines with J gene TRBJ2-1; 8 bases are shared with TRBD2. CDR1 is LGHDT and CDR2 is YNNKEL in the germline V gene (reference sequence). V trimming: 3 bases; J trimming: 4 bases; junction bases outside the gene matches: 5. This CDR3 has 15 residues. The CDR3 region has the DNA TGTGCCAGCAGCCATAGCGGGAATTCATACAATGAGCAGTTCTTC. Translated: CASSHSGNSYNEQFF.

The chain uses TRBV30 and TRBJ1-5; the D gene is possibly TRBD1 (5 bases). CDR1 is GTSNPN, CDR2 SVGIG, per germline (reference sequence). Deletions cut 1 base from V and 2 bases from J, with 15 bases between. The CDR3 contains 16 residues. CDR3: CAWSGRMGQGNQPQHF. In DNA form, the CDR3 reads TGTGCCTGGAGTGGGCGTATGGGGCAAGGCAATCAGCCCCAGCATTTT.

This chain connects TRBV3-1 (or the pseudogene TRBV3-2) to TRBJ2-1; maybe TRBD1 (6 bases). Trimming cost V 1 base and J 3 bases, with 16 bases left between them. From germline, CDR1 is LGHDT and CDR2 YNNKEL (reference sequence). CDR3 size: 17 residues. In DNA, the CDR3 is TGTGCCAGCAGCCAAGGGGAAGTGGGGACAAGCTACAATGAGCAGTTCTTC. Its translation: CASSQGEVGTSYNEQFF.

The V and J genes are TRBV13 and TRBJ2-3, with 9 bases identical to TRBD2. V lost 1 base, J lost 3 bases, and 5 bases stayed unmatched. CDR1 and CDR2 from the germline V gene are PRHDT and FYEKMQ (reference sequence). This CDR3 is 16 amino acids long. The CDR3 loop is CASSLELAGATDTQYF. Here the CDR3 DNA reads TGTGCCAGCAGCTTAGAGTTAGCGGGAGCAACAGATACGCAGTATTTT.

This clone was seen a single time. This CDR3 reads CASSGQTSGRVNEQFF. CDR3 sequence (DNA): TGTGCCAGCAGCGGACAGACTAGCGGGAGAGTGAATGAGCAGTTCTTC. This chain links TRBV11-3 with TRBJ2-1; TRBD2 agrees at 12 bases. Germline CDR1 reads SGHNT; CDR2 reads YENEEA. Trimming cost V 5 bases and J 7 bases; bases outside gene matches: 9. This CDR3 has 16 amino acids.

The genes are TRBV3-1 (or the pseudogene TRBV3-2) and TRBJ2-1; 7 nucleotides line up with TRBD2. V lost 1 base to trimming and J lost 6 bases; unmatched junction nucleotides: 6. The germline V gene encodes CDR1 LGHDT and CDR2 YNNKEL (reference sequence). The CDR3 loop spans 15 amino acids. The CDR3 sequence: CASSQGWGLPNEQFF. The CDR3 region has the DNA TGTGCCAGCAGCCAAGGTTGGGGACTACCCAATGAGCAGTTCTTC.

This clone was counted once. The CDR3 sequence is CASSYPQEQETQYF. CDR3 DNA sequence: TGTGCCAGCAGTTACCCCCAAGAGCAAGAGACCCAGTACTTC. V and J are TRBV6-2 or TRBV6-3 and TRBJ2-5; D uncertain. The germline CDR1 and CDR2 sequences are MNHEY and SVGEGT. This CDR3 is 14 amino acids long. Trimming stripped 2 bases from V and 2 bases from J, with 9 bases between.

This chain uses TRBV6-5 with TRBJ1-5; weak D call: TRBD1 (5 bases). Germline V gives CDR1 MNHEY, CDR2 SVGAGI. CDR3 length equals 15 residues. The germline V and J ends were trimmed by 8 bases and 2 bases, with 16 bases remaining between them. CDR3 amino acids: CASFRGGYGNQPQHF. In nucleotides, the CDR3 is TGTGCCAGCTTCCGGGGGGGTTATGGCAATCAGCCCCAGCATTTT.

This rearrangement joins TRBV4-3 to TRBJ2-1, with 8 positions matching TRBD2. The J segment lost 2 bases and the V segment lost 0 bases, leaving 6 bases of the junction unmatched. CDR3 length: 17 amino acids. Germline lookup yields CDR1 LGHNA and CDR2 YSLEER. The CDR3 bases are TGCGCCAGCAGCCAAGAAGGTAGCGGGAACCCCTACAATGAGCAGTTCTTC. It translates to CASSQEGSGNPYNEQFF.

V is TRBV11-3 and J is TRBJ2-1; 8 nucleotides line up with TRBD2. V shed 0 bases, J shed 4 bases, and the junction held 8 bases outside the gene matches. The CDR3 is 17 residues long. CDR1 and CDR2 (germline): SGHNT, YENEEA. The CDR3 DNA follows: TGTGCCAGCAGCTTAGATCTATGGACTAGCAGATACAATGAGCAGTTCTTC. Protein: CASSLDLWTSRYNEQFF.

This clone was observed a few times. The V and J genes are TRBV3-1 (or the pseudogene TRBV3-2) and TRBJ2-3; 8 positions agree with TRBD1. V was pared by 4 bases and J by 0 bases, with 3 bases of the junction left unmatched. Germline lookup yields CDR1 LGHDT and CDR2 YNNKEL (reference sequence). This CDR3 is 15 amino acids long. CDR3 nucleotide sequence: TGTGCCAGCAGCCGAGGACAGGGTAGCACAGATACGCAGTATTTT. It specifies CASSRGQGSTDTQYF.

The chain employs TRBV7-2 and TRBJ1-5; D is ambiguous. The CDR3 sequence is 14 residues long. Per the germline V gene, CDR1 is SGHTA and CDR2 is FQGNSA. The V end was cut by 6 bases, the J end by 3 bases, with 12 bases between. The CDR3 protein is CASSARGPNQPQHF. The CDR3 DNA reads TGTGCCAGCAGTGCCAGAGGGCCCAATCAGCCCCAGCATTTT.

The V and J genes are TRBV2 and TRBJ1-1; D gene uncertain. Germline V gene data show CDR1 as SNHLY and CDR2 as FYNNEI. V shed 4 bases and J shed 11 bases, with 17 bases lying between them. There are 13 residues in the CDR3. CDR3 sequence reads: CASSAGPIERAFF. Here the CDR3 DNA reads TGTGCCAGCAGTGCCGGACCGATAGAGCGGGCTTTCTTT.

The genes are TRBV7-2 and TRBJ1-1, with D unresolved. The CDR3 spans 16 residues. CDR1 is SGHTA and CDR2 is FQGNSA in the germline V gene. Deletions cut 5 bases from V and 1 base from J, with 17 bases between. CDR3 region: CASSLTWIRGNTEAFF. The CDR3 DNA sequence: TGTGCCAGCAGCCTAACATGGATTCGGGGGAACACTGAAGCTTTCTTT.

The chain combines TRBV5-5 with TRBJ2-2; TRBD2 is a possible D gene (6 bases). Germline V CDR1 and CDR2: SGHKS, YYEKEE (reference sequence). Trimming stripped 4 bases from V and 3 bases from J, with 19 bases between. CDR3 length equals 17 residues. The CDR3 here is CASSTRRLGVDTGELFF. Written as DNA, the CDR3 is TGTGCCAGCAGCACCCGCCGACTAGGTGTGGACACCGGGGAGCTGTTTTTT.

This chain connects TRBV6-1 to TRBJ1-2, with 9 bases aligning to TRBD1. CDR3 length equals 11 residues. Germline CDR1 and CDR2: MNHNS and SASEGT. Trimming cost V 11 bases and J 6 bases; bases outside gene matches: 4. The CDR3 region is CALRQGDGYTF. CDR3 DNA: TGTGCCTTACGACAGGGGGATGGCTACACCTTC.

The rearrangement joins TRBV7-8 to TRBJ1-2; 8 nucleotides match TRBD1. The V gene's germline CDR1 is SGHVS and CDR2 FQNEAQ. V shed 5 bases and J 4 bases; nucleotides not matched to a gene: 9. The CDR3 spans 15 residues. The CDR3 reads CASSPRGQAGYGYTF. Written as DNA, the CDR3 is TGTGCCAGCAGCCCTCGGGGACAGGCGGGCTATGGCTACACCTTC.

The chain couples TRBV7-2 to TRBJ2-5; TRBD2 aligns across 11 bases. The CDR3 loop spans 16 amino acids. Losses at the gene ends were 4 bases for V and 4 bases for J; bases not matched to a gene: 8. CDR1 is SGHTA and CDR2 is FQGNSA in the germline V gene. Here the CDR3 DNA reads TGTGCCAGCAGCTCACCTATAGCGGGAGGGGGAGAGACCCAGTACTTC. Protein product: CASSSPIAGGGETQYF.

Turning to this clone: Germline and junction disagree at one end, which may indicate a read error. CDR3 sequence (DNA): TGTGCCAGCAGCCAAGATGACAGGGCTCCTGGAGCCAACGTCCTGACTTTC. Its protein product is CASSQDDRAPGANVLTF. The chain uses TRBV3-1 (or the pseudogene TRBV3-2) and TRBJ2-6; 7 nucleotides agree with TRBD1. Germline V CDR1 and CDR2: LGHDT, YNNKEL (reference sequence). CDR3 length equals 17 residues.

The J gene is TRBJ2-7, the V gene TRBV23-1, with 9 positions matching TRBD2. TRBV23-1 is noted as an ORF with a role that remains uncertain. Unmatched junction bases numbered 8, after V lost 0 bases and J lost 5 bases. The CDR3 loop spans 16 amino acids. The DNA for the CDR3 is TGCGCCAGCAGTCAATCAAAGACTAGCGGATGGGACGAGCAGTACGTC. Translation: CASSQSKTSGWDEQYV.

V is TRBV6-5 and J is TRBJ1-6, with D uncertain. CDR3 length: 15 residues. Germline V gene data show CDR1 as MNHEY and CDR2 as SVGAGI. Between the trimmed V and J ends, which lost 5 bases and 6 bases, there was a span of 14 bases. CDR3 sequence reads: CASSNDRGFNSPLHF. DNA of the CDR3: TGTGCCAGCAGTAATGATCGGGGTTTTAATTCACCCCTCCACTTT.

The V gene is TRBV13, the J gene TRBJ2-7, with a tentative D call TRBD2 (6 bases). This CDR3 is 13 amino acids long. Trimming took 5 bases from V and 2 from J, leaving 10 bases between them. CDR1 PRHDT and CDR2 FYEKMQ come from the germline V gene (reference sequence). CDR3 nucleotide sequence: TGTGCCAGCAGCCTCGGCGGGACCTACGAGCAGTACGTC. This gives the protein CASSLGGTYEQYV.

The rearrangement links TRBV29-1 to TRBJ1-4, with TRBD1 as a possible D gene (5 bases). V dropped 3 bases and J dropped 2 bases, with 13 bases sitting between them. This CDR3 spans 15 amino acids. Germline V gene lookup returns CDR1 SQVTM and CDR2 ANQGSEA. CDR3: CSVEEPGLTNEKLFF. The CDR3 DNA sequence: TGCAGCGTTGAGGAGCCAGGGCTGACTAATGAAAAACTGTTTTTT.